The next 19 T cell receptor beta chains were all read from a single sample in a study of blood T cells in healthy people across ages. A second PCR, run for about 6 to 12 cycles, used a sample-barcoded 5' primer plus a J-beta primer mix. TCRdb re-derived calls from the 5' RACE reads in MiXCR, one entry per CDR3 protein. The sample has roughly 500,000 distinct CDR3 sequences; roughly 28% are singletons. Sequencing was carried out using blood. All receptors come from a woman aged 70-85 years in good health.

CDR3 protein: CASRPPRRRQSTDTQYF. CDR3 DNA sequence: TGTGCAAGTCGCCCCCCCAGGCGACGCCAAAGCACAGATACGCAGTATTTT. The V call is TRBV12-2, the J call TRBJ2-3; whether TRBD1, the table's D call, matches the DNA was not checked. TRBV12-2 is flagged as a pseudogene. This CDR3 is built from 17 residues.

This clonotype was recorded a few times. The chain joins TRBV6-6 to TRBJ2-2; the match to TRBD2 covers 7 bases. J gave up 7 bases and V 6 bases, and 8 bases lay outside the gene matches. The CDR3 sequence is 14 residues long. Germline V gene sequence: CDR1 MNHNY, CDR2 SVGAGI (reference sequence). CDR3 loop: CASRFVREGGELFF. As DNA, the CDR3 is TGTGCCAGCAGATTTGTCAGGGAGGGCGGGGAGCTGTTTTTT.

Comment on this clonotype: At one end, the junction sequence differs from germline, possibly due to a read error. The chain combines TRBV11-2 with TRBJ2-5; D is possibly TRBD2 (5 bases). The end of the DNA is better explained by TRBJ2-7, so the J call may be wrong. Germline CDR1 SGHAT, CDR2 FQNNGV. The CDR3 has 14 amino acids. CDR3 DNA sequence: TGTACCAGCAGCTTAATCCGGGGATCCTACGAGCAGTACTTC. This encodes CTSSLIRGSYEQYF.

CDR3 residues: CASNIQGMNTEAFF. The CDR3 DNA is TGTGCCAGCAACATACAGGGGATGAACACTGAAGCTTTCTTT. This chain joins TRBV12-3 or TRBV12-4 and TRBJ1-1, with TRBD1 identical over 7 bases. With V trimmed by 7 bases and J by 0 bases, 5 bases remained unmatched. The CDR3 has 14 amino acids.

This clonotype was counted a few times. The chain employs TRBV7-2 and TRBJ2-7; 9 bases fit TRBD2. The J call could be wrong; TRBJ2-5 is a better fit for the DNA end. The CDR3 contains 17 residues. The germline V gene encodes CDR1 SGHTA and CDR2 FQGNSA. As DNA, the CDR3 is TGTGCCAGCAGTAAGCGGGATAGCGGGAGTGTCCAAGAGACCCAGTACTTC. Its translation is CASSKRDSGSVQETQYF.

The chain combines TRBV10-3 with TRBJ1-1; TRBD1 matches 7 bases. Germline V CDR1 and CDR2: ENHRY, SYGVKD. V gave up 6 bases and J gave up 10 bases; unmatched junction bases: 11. The length of the CDR3 is 13 residues. In DNA, the CDR3 is TGTGCCATCAGCGTCCCGGGACAGAAGGCAGCTTTCTTT. This encodes CAISVPGQKAAFF.

This clonotype was counted only a few times. The V and J genes are TRBV5-1 and TRBJ1-2, with D maybe TRBD1 (5 bases). The CDR3 runs to 15 residues. The germline CDR1 and CDR2 sequences are SGHRS and YFSETQ. V lost 4 bases and J lost 2, with 15 bases in between. The CDR3 bases are TGCGCCAGCAGCCCGGGCGGGGGATTCAACTATGGCTACACCTTC. The encoded protein is CASSPGGGFNYGYTF.

This clonotype was observed a few times. The V and J genes are TRBV15 and TRBJ1-2; unclear D gene. The CDR3 consists of 13 residues. V lost 6 bases, J lost 0 bases, and 8 bases lay in between. CDR1 and CDR2 from the germline V gene are LNHNV and YYDKDF (reference sequence). The DNA of the CDR3 is TGTGCCACCAGGAAGGGAGCTAACTATGGCTACACCTTC. It translates to CATRKGANYGYTF.

A note on this clonotype: A read error may produce the germline difference seen at one junction end. The chain links TRBV7-9 to TRBJ2-5; tentatively, D is TRBD2 (5 bases). Germline V gene lookup returns CDR1 SEHNR and CDR2 FQNEAQ (reference sequence). CDR3 length: 16 residues. In DNA form, the CDR3 reads TGTGCCAGCAGGGTACTCGAGGGAGAGAACCAAGAGGCCCAGTACTTC. Protein: CASRVLEGENQEAQYF. The whole variable domain, filled in from reference TRBV7-9 and TRBJ2-5, reads DTGVSQNPRHKITKRGQNVTFRCDPISEHNRLYWYRQTLGQGPEFLTYFQNEAQLEKSRLLSDRFSAERPKGSFSTLEIQRTEQGDSAMYLCASRVLEGENQEAQYFGPGTRLLVL.

V usage is TRBV6-6 and J usage is TRBJ2-2; D gene unclear. CDR3 length equals 16 residues. The germline gives CDR1 MNHNY, CDR2 SVGAGI (reference sequence). V was trimmed by 2 bases and J by 5 bases, leaving 15 bases between them. The CDR3 spells CASSYTYSWGTGELFF. In DNA form, the CDR3 reads TGTGCCAGCAGTTACACCTACAGTTGGGGAACCGGGGAGCTGTTTTTT.

This clonotype has just a few counts. This sequence joins TRBV20-1 and TRBJ1-1; D possibly corresponds to TRBD1 (6 bases). This CDR3 is 13 amino acids long. Germline CDR1 DFQATT, CDR2 SNEGSKA (reference sequence). Trimming left V 0 bases short and J 5 bases short, with 10 bases between. The CDR3 is CSAREGAGTEAFF. CDR3 sequence (DNA): TGCAGTGCTAGAGAGGGGGCGGGGACTGAAGCTTTCTTT.

V and J are TRBV29-1 and TRBJ2-3, with TRBD2 matching 8 bases. This CDR3 region has 12 residues. Trimming at V came to 4 bases and at J to 8 bases, leaving 5 bases not matched to a gene. Germline V lookup: CDR1 SQVTM, CDR2 ANQGSEA. Written as DNA, the CDR3 is TGCAGCGTTGTAGGTCGGGAGGGTACGCAGTATTTT. It encodes CSVVGREGTQYF.

The rearrangement uses TRBV5-1 and TRBJ2-1; no reliable D call. Germline V lookup: CDR1 SGHRS, CDR2 YFSETQ. The CDR3 covers 15 residues. V was shortened by 0 bases and J by 7 bases, with 14 bases between the two germline ends. The CDR3 loop is CASSLVGQRQNEQFF. The CDR3 DNA follows: TGCGCCAGCAGCTTGGTAGGGCAGAGACAAAATGAGCAGTTCTTC. Full variable domain (missing parts from reference TRBV5-1 and TRBJ2-1): KAGVTQTPRYLIKTRGQQVTLSCSPISGHRSVSWYQQTPGQGLQFLFEYFSETQRNKGNFPGRFSGRQFSNSRSEMNVSTLELGDSALYLCASSLVGQRQNEQFFGPGTRLTVL.

Comments on this clonotype: The junction and the germline gene differ at one end; a read error may be behind it. This sequence joins TRBV7-8 and TRBJ2-5; the match to TRBD1 covers 7 bases. This CDR3 comprises 14 residues. From germline, CDR1 is SGHVS and CDR2 FQNEAQ. The CDR3 DNA reads as TGTGCCTGCAGCCTAACTAATGACAGGGCCACCCAGTACTTC. Its protein product is CACSLTNDRATQYF.

The sample holds a few counts of this clonotype. The chain uses TRBV7-9 and TRBJ1-4; D is unclear. Germline V gene lookup returns CDR1 SEHNR and CDR2 FQNEAQ (reference sequence). V was shortened by 5 bases and J by 7 bases, with 17 bases between the two germline ends. CDR3 length: 15 residues. The CDR3 DNA follows: TGTGCCAGCAGCGGAGGAAGTTCAGTCCTTGAAAAACTGTTTTTT. It codes for CASSGGSSVLEKLFF.

This clonotype has only a few counts. Here the CDR3 reads CASSPKGLTGGGNEQFF. CDR3 nucleotide sequence: TGTGCCAGCAGCCCAAAGGGATTGACGGGGGGAGGCAATGAGCAGTTCTTC. The chain is built from TRBV7-3 and TRBJ2-1; 7 bases are a match to TRBD2. Trimming at V came to 5 bases and at J to 6 bases, leaving 16 bases not matched to a gene. The CDR3 consists of 17 residues. Germline-derived CDR1 and CDR2 are SGHTA and FQGTGA.

On this clonotype itself: At one boundary the junction diverges from the germline segment, which might be a read error. V gene TRBV6-2 or TRBV6-3 combines with J gene TRBJ2-1; no clear D gene. Germline V gene lookup returns CDR1 MNHEY and CDR2 SVGEGT. The CDR3 is made up of 12 amino acids. The CDR3: CANSWRENEQFF. The DNA of the CDR3 is TGTGCCAACAGTTGGAGAGAAAATGAGCAGTTCTTC.

This chain connects TRBV7-9 to TRBJ2-5; 9 bases are shared with TRBD1. V lost 4 bases to trimming and J lost 4 bases; unmatched junction nucleotides: 10. Per the germline V gene, CDR1 is SEHNR and CDR2 is FQNEAQ (reference sequence). The CDR3 spans 16 residues. CDR3 sequence reads: CASSSSGTGRSETQYF. CDR3 coding DNA: TGTGCCAGCAGCTCCTCCGGGACAGGGAGATCAGAGACCCAGTACTTC. Together with reference TRBV7-9 and TRBJ2-5, the CDR3 gives the full variable domain: DTGVSQNPRHKITKRGQNVTFRCDPISEHNRLYWYRQTLGQGPEFLTYFQNEAQLEKSRLLSDRFSAERPKGSFSTLEIQRTEQGDSAMYLCASSSSGTGRSETQYFGPGTRLLVL.

There are a few counts of this clonotype. The V gene is TRBV4-2, the J gene TRBJ2-3, with D maybe TRBD2 (6 bases). The CDR3 is 17 amino acids. The V end lost 3 bases, the J end lost 5 bases, and 21 bases lay between the germline ends. Germline CDR1 and CDR2: LGHNA and YNFKEQ. The CDR3 spells CASSQQNGASAQDTQYF. In DNA, the CDR3 is TGTGCCAGCAGCCAGCAGAACGGAGCTAGCGCGCAAGATACGCAGTATTTT.